The 30 T cell receptor beta chains in this list originate from one sample, sequenced in a study of vaccination and CD4 T cells after COVID-19. For these receptors, no antigen is known. The treatment here: approximately 11-day PBMC culture with coronavirus spike peptide pools or control peptides (ViraFEST assay). CD4+ T-cell collection from the unexposed donor predated the COVID-19 pandemic (2011-2018). The Oncomine TCR Beta short-read assay was applied to DNA of cultured CD4+ T cells. In TCRdb, the PCR reads were re-called with MiXCR into one record per CDR3 protein. The sample has about 9,700 distinct CDR3 sequences, less than 70% seen once. The sample comprised CD4+ T cells from blood, cultured in vitro. These receptor sequences come from a human donor in good health.

This clonotype appeared a few times. The J gene is TRBJ1-5, the V gene TRBV2; D not resolved. In germline, CDR1 is SNHLY, CDR2 FYNNEI. The CDR3 length is 16 residues. The V and J ends lost 6 bases and 3 bases respectively, with 18 bases between them. The CDR3 loop is CASREAHSSYNQPQHF. CDR3 in DNA: TGTGCCAGCAGGGAGGCACATTCCTCCTACAATCAGCCCCAGCATTTT.

The rearrangement links TRBV20-1 to TRBJ1-5; unclear D gene. This CDR3 spans 13 amino acids. Trimming removed 6 bases from V and 3 bases from J, with 12 bases in between. CDR1 is DFQATT, CDR2 SNEGSKA, per germline (reference sequence). The CDR3 here is CSARTLFNQPQHF. The CDR3 nucleotides are TGCAGTGCAAGGACCCTTTTCAATCAGCCCCAGCATTTT.

The chain employs TRBV27 and TRBJ2-3, with TRBD2 matching over 8 bases. Germline V lookup: CDR1 MNHEY, CDR2 SMNVEV (reference sequence). The CDR3 contains 14 residues. The J segment lost 3 bases and the V segment lost 5 bases, leaving 4 bases of the junction unmatched. As DNA, the CDR3 is TGTGCCAGCAGTCTCATAGCGGGGACAGATACGCAGTATTTT. Its protein is CASSLIAGTDTQYF.

The V gene is TRBV2, the J gene TRBJ2-3; D not certain. Germline values: CDR1 SNHLY, CDR2 FYNNEI. The CDR3 contains 14 residues. V shed 3 bases and J shed 2 bases, with 9 bases lying between them. CDR3 in amino acids: CASSEGPHTDTQYF. CDR3 nucleotides: TGTGCCAGCAGTGAGGGTCCGCACACAGATACGCAGTATTTT. Using reference TRBV2 and TRBJ2-3 for the parts outside the CDR3, the full variable domain is EPEVTQTPSHQVTQMGQEVILRCVPISNHLYFYWYRQILGQKVEFLVSFYNNEISEKSEIFDDQFSVERPDGSNFTLKIRSTKLEDSAMYFCASSEGPHTDTQYFGPGTRLTVL.

The chain recombines TRBV29-1 with TRBJ2-3; 8 bases agree with TRBD2. V lost 6 bases and J lost 2; bases outside the gene matches: 4. Per germline, CDR1 SQVTM and CDR2 ANQGSEA. The CDR3 is 13 residues long. The CDR3 protein is CSVPGLDTDTQYF. In nucleotides, the CDR3 is TGCAGCGTCCCGGGACTAGACACAGATACGCAGTATTTT.

This clonotype was seen a few times. This chain connects TRBV6-1 to TRBJ1-3; D unresolved. This CDR3 is built from 15 residues. The germline V and J ends were trimmed by 5 bases and 0 bases, with 11 bases remaining between them. CDR1 and CDR2 from the germline V gene are MNHNS and SASEGT. The CDR3 DNA sequence: TGTGCCAGCAGTACGGTGGGAGCCTCTGGAAACACCATATATTTT. This gives the protein CASSTVGASGNTIYF.

The chain employs TRBV11-2 and TRBJ2-3; 7 bases agree with TRBD2. Germline assignment: CDR1 SGHAT and CDR2 FQNNGV. The CDR3 is 12 amino acids. The trim removed 5 bases at V and 6 bases at J, leaving 2 bases unmatched. CDR3 amino acids: CASSLGGDTQYF. CDR3 DNA: TGTGCCAGCAGCCTCGGGGGGGATACGCAGTATTTT.

This clonotype was recorded a few times. One junction end disagrees with the germline gene, perhaps due to a read error. The chain combines TRBV7-2 with TRBJ2-1; 7 nucleotides line up with TRBD2. Germline CDR1 SGHTA, CDR2 FQGNSA. The CDR3 loop spans 14 amino acids. DNA for the CDR3: TGTGCCAGCAGCGTAGCGGGTTCCTACAATGAGCAGTTCTTC. Translated: CASSVAGSYNEQFF.

J is TRBJ2-2 and V is TRBV20-1; 8 bases are a match to TRBD2. The CDR3 has 16 residues. Germline V CDR1 and CDR2: DFQATT, SNEGSKA (reference sequence). V gave up 1 base and J gave up 1 base; unmatched junction bases: 5. The CDR3 nucleotides are TGCAGTGCTAGAGCATTGGGACTAGAGAACACCGGGGAGCTGTTTTTT. Its protein is CSARALGLENTGELFF.

The V gene is TRBV19, the J gene TRBJ1-1, with 8 bases fitting TRBD1. This CDR3 is 15 amino acids long. The V gene end was trimmed by 5 bases and the J gene end by 3 bases; junction bases not matched to a gene: 8. Germline V gene data show CDR1 as LNHDA and CDR2 as SQIVND (reference sequence). The CDR3 DNA sequence: TGTGCCAGTAGTGCGTACGGACAGGGAGACACTGAAGCTTTCTTT. Translation gives CASSAYGQGDTEAFF.

This clonotype was detected only a few times. The chain links TRBV7-8 to TRBJ2-7; weak D call: TRBD1 (6 bases). Germline CDR1 is SGHVS and CDR2 is FQNEAQ. CDR3 length: 14 amino acids. With 7 bases removed from V and 3 bases from J, the gap between germline ends came to 16 bases. CDR3 protein: CASNSRGLIYEQYF. CDR3 DNA: TGTGCCAGCAACTCAAGGGGGTTAATCTACGAGCAGTACTTC. The full variable domain, in which reference TRBV7-8 and TRBJ2-7 provide the parts outside the CDR3, is GAGVSQSPRYKVAKRGQDVALRCDPISGHVSLFWYQQALGQGPEFLTYFQNEAQLDKSGLPSDRFFAERPEGSVSTLKIQRTQQEDSAVYLCASNSRGLIYEQYFGPGTRLTVT.

CDR3 amino acids: CVTALPHRNTEAFF. The CDR3 DNA is TGTGTCACCGCTCTACCACATAGGAACACTGAAGCTTTCTTT. The rearrangement uses TRBV6-1 and TRBJ1-1; D is ambiguous. Germline V gene data show CDR1 as MNHNS and CDR2 as SASEGT. The CDR3 runs 14 residues.

The gene calls are TRBV10-3 and TRBJ2-7; 12 bases fit TRBD1. Trimming took 4 bases from V and 5 from J; bases not matched to a gene: 6. Germline V gives CDR1 ENHRY, CDR2 SYGVKD. The CDR3 covers 15 residues. This CDR3 reads CAISGAGQGAHEQYF. Here the CDR3 DNA reads TGTGCCATCAGTGGGGCGGGACAGGGGGCCCACGAGCAGTACTTC.

This clonotype was counted once. This chain joins TRBV30 and TRBJ1-2, with D uncertain. CDR1 and CDR2 from the germline V gene are GTSNPN and SVGIG (reference sequence). V dropped 6 bases and J dropped 14 bases, with 25 bases sitting between them. The CDR3 totals 13 residues. DNA for the CDR3: TGTGCCTGTAGACCGACGTTGAGTCCCCTGAGTACCTTC. Amino acids: CACRPTLSPLSTF.

This clonotype was counted only a few times. This chain joins TRBV20-1 and TRBJ2-6; the match to TRBD1 covers 7 bases. Per the germline V gene, CDR1 is DFQATT and CDR2 is SNEGSKA (reference sequence). The trim removed 6 bases at V and 4 bases at J, leaving 6 bases unmatched. There are 14 residues in the CDR3. The DNA for the CDR3 is TGCAGTGCCACGACAGGGAGCGGGGCCAACGTCCTGACTTTC. It codes for CSATTGSGANVLTF.

The chain uses TRBV20-1 and TRBJ1-1; D unclear. The germline gives CDR1 DFQATT, CDR2 SNEGSKA (reference sequence). The ends were cut back, 2 bases at V and 0 bases at J, with 16 bases in the middle. The CDR3 has 16 residues. The CDR3 DNA is TGCAGTGCTAGACCGTTCCAGAGTTCGGTGAACACTGAAGCTTTCTTT. As protein: CSARPFQSSVNTEAFF.

DNA of the CDR3: TGTGCCAGCAGCTTAGAGGGGTCGAACACCGGGGAGCTGTTTTTT. Its translation: CASSLEGSNTGELFF. The rearrangement links TRBV7-2 to TRBJ2-2; possible D gene TRBD1, 5 bases. Germline V gene data show CDR1 as SGHTA and CDR2 as FQGNSA. Trimming pared 1 base from V and 0 bases from J, leaving 6 bases between. The CDR3 sequence is 15 residues long.

V is TRBV2 and J is TRBJ1-5; D uncertain. V lost 7 bases and J 1 base, leaving 5 bases between the germline ends. Germline V gene sequence: CDR1 SNHLY, CDR2 FYNNEI. The CDR3 length is 12 residues. The CDR3 nucleotides read TGTGCCAGCAAGGAGAGCAATCAGCCCCAGCATTTT. It specifies CASKESNQPQHF.

CDR3: CASSSSGSSYEQYF. CDR3 nucleotide sequence: TGTGCCAGCAGTTCTAGCGGGAGCTCCTACGAGCAGTACTTC. The chain has TRBV6-5 and TRBJ2-7; 10 nucleotides align to TRBD2. After removal of 4 bases from V and 0 bases from J, the junction contained 0 bases not matched to a gene. The CDR3 has 14 residues. The germline V gene encodes CDR1 MNHEY and CDR2 SVGAGI.

This clonotype appeared a single time. V is TRBV14 and J is TRBJ1-2; 12 bases line up with TRBD1. The CDR3 contains 17 residues. Germline V gene data show CDR1 as SGHDN and CDR2 as FVKESK. The V segment lost 4 bases and the J segment 5 bases; nucleotides outside the gene matches: 11. The CDR3 sequence: CASSRTGTGGRRYGYTF. As DNA, the CDR3 is TGTGCCAGCAGCCGAACCGGGACAGGGGGCCGTAGGTATGGCTACACCTTC.

The J gene is TRBJ1-5, the V gene TRBV6-1; 7 bases match TRBD1. The CDR3 has 16 residues. After removal of 4 bases from V and 3 bases from J, the junction contained 9 bases not matched to a gene. Germline V gene sequence: CDR1 MNHNS, CDR2 SASEGT. The CDR3 nucleotides are TGTGCCAGCAGTGGACCGGGACAGCTGATCAATCAGCCCCAGCATTTT. Its translation: CASSGPGQLINQPQHF.

V usage is TRBV19 and J usage is TRBJ1-1; D is unclear. V lost 3 bases and J 1 base, leaving 12 bases between the germline ends. Germline-derived CDR1 and CDR2 are LNHDA and SQIVND (reference sequence). This CDR3 spans 15 amino acids. The CDR3 loop is CASSMNTEPNTEAFF. CDR3 DNA: TGTGCCAGTAGTATGAACACAGAACCGAACACTGAAGCTTTCTTT.

This clonotype turned up a few times. The V call is TRBV9, the J call TRBJ2-5; TRBD1 or TRBD2 may be the D gene (5 bases each). Trimming removed 0 bases at V and 0 bases at J, with 6 bases between. Looked up from germline, CDR1 is SGDLS and CDR2 is YYNGEE. CDR3 length: 14 residues. The DNA of the CDR3 is TGTGCCAGCAGCGTAGGAGGGGACCAAGAGACCCAGTACTTC. It is translated as CASSVGGDQETQYF. Based on the CDR3 plus reference TRBV9 and TRBJ2-5, the full variable domain is DSGVTQTPKHLITATGQRVTLRCSPRSGDLSVYWYQQSLDQGLQFLIQYYNGEERAKGNILERFSAQQFPDLHSELNLSSLELGDSALYFCASSVGGDQETQYFGPGTRLLVL.

The chain is built from TRBV7-8 and TRBJ1-4; D is uncertain. Deletions cut 1 base from V and 7 bases from J, with 13 bases between. CDR1 SGHVS and CDR2 FQNEAQ come from the germline V gene. The CDR3 totals 15 residues. CDR3 in amino acids: CASSLGHGVSEKLFF. DNA of the CDR3: TGTGCCAGCAGCTTAGGGCACGGGGTCAGTGAAAAACTGTTTTTT.

This rearrangement joins TRBV7-2 to TRBJ2-4, with 10 bases fitting TRBD1. This CDR3 has 15 residues. Germline CDR1 is SGHTA and CDR2 is FQGNSA. With V trimmed by 6 bases and J by 1 base, 3 bases remained unmatched. CDR3 in amino acids: CASRDRGKAKNIQYF. The CDR3 DNA sequence: TGTGCCAGCAGGGACAGGGGGAAGGCCAAAAACATTCAGTACTTC.

The chain carries TRBV20-1 and TRBJ2-2, with TRBD2 matching 8 bases. CDR1 and CDR2 from the germline V gene are DFQATT and SNEGSKA (reference sequence). With V trimmed by 6 bases and J by 4 bases, 10 bases remained unmatched. The CDR3 is made up of 15 amino acids. The CDR3, as DNA: TGCAGTGCCGCCATCGGGAGGGCCGCCACCGGGGAGCTGTTTTTT. Amino acid sequence: CSAAIGRAATGELFF.

The genes are TRBV6-1 and TRBJ2-7; TRBD1 matches at 7 bases. V shed 6 bases and J 0 bases; nucleotides not matched to a gene: 8. This CDR3 region has 15 residues. Germline V gene sequence: CDR1 MNHNS, CDR2 SASEGT. The CDR3, as DNA: TGTGCCAGCAGGAACCCGGGACAGAGCTCCTACGAGCAGTACTTC. Its translation is CASRNPGQSSYEQYF.

The gene calls are TRBV30 and TRBJ2-5; D ambiguous. V was shortened by 2 bases and J by 4 bases, with 8 bases between the two germline ends. The CDR3 is 12 residues long. Looked up from germline, CDR1 is GTSNPN and CDR2 is SVGIG (reference sequence). The CDR3 reads CAWSKAGETQYF. The CDR3 DNA reads as TGTGCCTGGAGTAAAGCCGGAGAGACCCAGTACTTC.

The rearrangement links TRBV15 to TRBJ2-7; 10 bases are shared with TRBD1. The trim removed 6 bases at V and 4 bases at J, leaving 3 bases unmatched. This CDR3 contains 13 residues. Germline CDR1 LNHNV, CDR2 YYDKDF (reference sequence). CDR3 DNA: TGTGCCACCAGGAGGACAGGGGGATACGAGCAGTACTTC. Translation: CATRRTGGYEQYF.

The chain uses TRBV6-1 and TRBJ1-4; 9 bases map to TRBD1. This CDR3 has 15 amino acids. CDR1 and CDR2 (germline): MNHNS, SASEGT. J was trimmed by 8 bases and V by 5 bases; bases with no gene match: 9. DNA for the CDR3: TGTGCCAGCAGTATCACCGGGACAGGGAAAGAAAAACTGTTTTTT. This sequence encodes CASSITGTGKEKLFF.